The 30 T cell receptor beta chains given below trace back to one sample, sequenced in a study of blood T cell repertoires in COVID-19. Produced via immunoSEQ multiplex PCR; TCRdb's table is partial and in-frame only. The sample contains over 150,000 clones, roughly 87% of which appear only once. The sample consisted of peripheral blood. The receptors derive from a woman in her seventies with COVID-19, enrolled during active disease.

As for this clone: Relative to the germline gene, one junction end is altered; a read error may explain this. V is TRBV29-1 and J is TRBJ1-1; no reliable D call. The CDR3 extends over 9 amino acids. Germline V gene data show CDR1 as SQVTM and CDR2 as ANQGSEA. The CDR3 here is CSVDQGRYW. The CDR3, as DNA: TGCAGCGTTGATCAAGGGAGATATTGG.

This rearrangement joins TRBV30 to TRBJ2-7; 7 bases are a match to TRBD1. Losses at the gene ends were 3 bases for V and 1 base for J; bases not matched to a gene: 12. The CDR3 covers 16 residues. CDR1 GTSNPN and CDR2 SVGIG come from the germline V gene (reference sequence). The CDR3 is CAWRSGRTGLSYEQYF. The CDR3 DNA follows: TGTGCCTGGAGATCCGGGCGGACAGGACTTTCCTACGAGCAGTACTTC.

The DNA for the CDR3 is TGTGCCAGCAGCTTAGGACTAGCAGGAGAGACCCAGTACTTC. Its translation is CASSLGLAGETQYF. This chain links TRBV5-4 with TRBJ2-5; 8 bases are shared with TRBD2. V lost 2 bases to trimming and J lost 4 bases; unmatched junction nucleotides: 4. Germline CDR1 reads SGHNT; CDR2 reads YYREEE (reference sequence). The CDR3 covers 14 residues.

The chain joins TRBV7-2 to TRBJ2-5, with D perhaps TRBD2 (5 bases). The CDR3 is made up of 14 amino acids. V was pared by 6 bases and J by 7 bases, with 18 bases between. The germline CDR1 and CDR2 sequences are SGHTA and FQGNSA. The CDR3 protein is CASSSGPSAGTQYF. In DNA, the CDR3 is TGTGCCAGCAGTTCGGGTCCGAGCGCGGGGACCCAGTACTTC.

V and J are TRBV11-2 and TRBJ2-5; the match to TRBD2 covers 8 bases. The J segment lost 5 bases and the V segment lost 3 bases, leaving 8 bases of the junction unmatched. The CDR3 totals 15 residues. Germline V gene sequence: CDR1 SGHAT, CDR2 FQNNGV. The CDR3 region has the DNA TGTGCCAGCAGCTTTCTCGGGAGGGCGTTCGAGACCCAGTACTTC. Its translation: CASSFLGRAFETQYF.

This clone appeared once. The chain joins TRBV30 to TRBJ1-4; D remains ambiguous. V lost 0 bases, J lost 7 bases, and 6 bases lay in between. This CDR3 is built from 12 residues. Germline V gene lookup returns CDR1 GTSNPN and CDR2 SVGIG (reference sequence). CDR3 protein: CAWSVLSEKLFF. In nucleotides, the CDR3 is TGTGCCTGGAGTGTACTATCTGAAAAACTGTTTTTT.

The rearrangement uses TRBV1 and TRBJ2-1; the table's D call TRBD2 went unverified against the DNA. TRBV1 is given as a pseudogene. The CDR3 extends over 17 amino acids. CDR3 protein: CTSSQDLRGSSYNEQFF. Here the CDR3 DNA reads TGCACCAGCAGCCAAGATCTTCGTGGGAGCTCCTACAATGAGCAGTTCTTC.

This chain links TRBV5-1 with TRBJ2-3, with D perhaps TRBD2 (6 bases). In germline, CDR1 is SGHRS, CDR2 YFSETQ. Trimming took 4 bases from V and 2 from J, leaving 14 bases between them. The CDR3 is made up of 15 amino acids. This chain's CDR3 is CASSLLATLTDTQYF. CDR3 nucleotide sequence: TGCGCCAGCAGCCTTCTAGCGACGCTCACAGATACGCAGTATTTT.

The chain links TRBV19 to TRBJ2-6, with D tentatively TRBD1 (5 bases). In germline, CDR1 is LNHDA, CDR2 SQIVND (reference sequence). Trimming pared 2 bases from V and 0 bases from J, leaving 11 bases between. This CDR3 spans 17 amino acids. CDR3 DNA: TGTGCCAGTAGTATAAGGGGTCAAAACTCTGGGGCCAACGTCCTGACTTTC. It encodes CASSIRGQNSGANVLTF.

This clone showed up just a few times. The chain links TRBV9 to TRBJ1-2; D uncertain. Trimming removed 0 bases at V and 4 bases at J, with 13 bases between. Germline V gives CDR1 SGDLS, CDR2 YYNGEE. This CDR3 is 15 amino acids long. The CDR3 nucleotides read TGTGCCAGCAGCGTAGACCCTAGAGAGAGCTATGGCTACACCTTC. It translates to CASSVDPRESYGYTF.

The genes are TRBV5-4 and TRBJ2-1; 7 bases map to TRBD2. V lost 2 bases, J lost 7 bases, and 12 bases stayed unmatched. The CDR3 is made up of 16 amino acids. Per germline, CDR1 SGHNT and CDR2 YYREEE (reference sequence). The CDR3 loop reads CASSFPSGSSGNEQFF. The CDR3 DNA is TGTGCCAGCAGCTTCCCTAGCGGATCCTCAGGTAATGAGCAGTTCTTC.

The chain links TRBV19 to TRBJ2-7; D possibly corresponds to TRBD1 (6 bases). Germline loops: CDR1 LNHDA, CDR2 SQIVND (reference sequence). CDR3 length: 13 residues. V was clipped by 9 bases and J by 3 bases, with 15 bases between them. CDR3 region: CARDSDRDYEQYF. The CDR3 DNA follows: TGTGCCAGGGATTCGGACAGAGACTACGAGCAGTACTTC.

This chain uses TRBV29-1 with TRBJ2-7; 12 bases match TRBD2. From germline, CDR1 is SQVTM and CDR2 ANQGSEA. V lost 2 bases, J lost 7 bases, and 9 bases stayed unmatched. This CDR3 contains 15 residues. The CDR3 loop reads CSVELVTSGRWEQYF. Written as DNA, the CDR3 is TGCAGCGTTGAATTGGTTACTAGCGGGAGGTGGGAGCAGTACTTC.

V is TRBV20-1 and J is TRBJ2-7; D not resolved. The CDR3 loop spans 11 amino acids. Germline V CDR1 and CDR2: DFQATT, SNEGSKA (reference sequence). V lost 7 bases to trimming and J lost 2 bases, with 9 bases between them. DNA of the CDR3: TGCAGTGTCGGAGAGGCCTACGAGCAGTACTTC. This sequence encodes CSVGEAYEQYF.

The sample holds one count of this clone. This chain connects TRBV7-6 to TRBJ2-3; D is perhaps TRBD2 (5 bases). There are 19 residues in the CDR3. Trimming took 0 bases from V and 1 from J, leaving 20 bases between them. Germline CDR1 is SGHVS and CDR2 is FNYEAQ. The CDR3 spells CASSLAVTSRGSGTDTQYF. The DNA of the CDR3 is TGTGCCAGCAGCTTAGCAGTAACTAGTCGGGGATCCGGCACAGATACGCAGTATTTT.

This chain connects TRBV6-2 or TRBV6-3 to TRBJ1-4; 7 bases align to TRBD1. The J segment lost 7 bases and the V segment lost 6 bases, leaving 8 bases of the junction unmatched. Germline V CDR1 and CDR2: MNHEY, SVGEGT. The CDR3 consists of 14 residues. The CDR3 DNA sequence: TGTGCCAGCAGCAGAGGGGGCGTTGGTGAAAAACTGTTTTTT. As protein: CASSRGGVGEKLFF.

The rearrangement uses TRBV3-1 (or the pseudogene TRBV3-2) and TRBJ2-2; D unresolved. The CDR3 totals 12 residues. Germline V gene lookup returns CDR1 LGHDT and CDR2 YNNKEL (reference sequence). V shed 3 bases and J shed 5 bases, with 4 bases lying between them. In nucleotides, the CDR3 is TGTGCCAGCAGCCAGTCGACCGGGGAGCTGTTTTTT. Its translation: CASSQSTGELFF.

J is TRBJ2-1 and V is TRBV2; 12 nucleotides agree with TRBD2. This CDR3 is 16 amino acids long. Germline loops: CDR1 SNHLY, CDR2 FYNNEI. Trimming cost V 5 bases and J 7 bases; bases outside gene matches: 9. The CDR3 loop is CASSPSGRAVVNEQFF. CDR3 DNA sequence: TGTGCCAGCAGTCCTAGCGGGAGGGCCGTTGTAAATGAGCAGTTCTTC.

In DNA form, the CDR3 reads TGCGCCAGCAGTCTTACTAGCGGGAGTGGAGAGACCCAGTACTTC. Its translation is CASSLTSGSGETQYF. V is TRBV4-1 and J is TRBJ2-5; 11 bases agree with TRBD2. CDR1 MGHRA and CDR2 YSYEKL come from the germline V gene. The J segment lost 4 bases and the V segment lost 6 bases, leaving 7 bases of the junction unmatched. The length of the CDR3 is 15 residues.

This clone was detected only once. The CDR3 DNA is TGTGCCAGCGAGACAGGGGACTATGGCTACACCTTC. As protein: CASETGDYGYTF. The chain joins TRBV28 to TRBJ1-2, with TRBD1 matching over 8 bases. In germline, CDR1 is MDHEN, CDR2 SYDVKM. This CDR3 spans 12 amino acids. Trimming at V came to 8 bases and at J to 3 bases, leaving 2 bases not matched to a gene.

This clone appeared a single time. The CDR3 loop reads CASSLQGSSYNEQFF. The CDR3 DNA sequence: TGCGCCAGCAGCTTGCAGGGGAGCTCCTACAATGAGCAGTTCTTC. This chain links TRBV5-1 with TRBJ2-1; D is perhaps TRBD1 (6 bases). Between the trimmed V and J ends, which lost 1 base and 0 bases, there was a span of 8 bases. The CDR3 contains 15 residues. Germline V gene sequence: CDR1 SGHRS, CDR2 YFSETQ.

CDR3: CASSQDLSEGAFF. DNA of the CDR3: TGTGCCAGCAGCCAAGATCTGTCAGAGGGAGCTTTCTTT. The rearrangement joins TRBV3-1 (or the pseudogene TRBV3-2) to TRBJ1-1; D call uncertain. Trimming pared 0 bases from V and 10 bases from J, leaving 12 bases between. The germline V gene has CDR1 LGHDT and CDR2 YNNKEL (reference sequence). CDR3 size: 13 residues.

The CDR3 protein is CARSRRTGGNEQYF. In nucleotides, the CDR3 is TGTGCCAGAAGCCGAAGGACAGGGGGAAACGAGCAGTACTTC. The V and J genes are TRBV5-3 and TRBJ2-7; 10 nucleotides agree with TRBD1. TRBV5-3 is identified as an open reading frame with a role that is uncertain. CDR3 size: 14 residues. V was clipped by 4 bases and J by 5 bases; unmatched bases: 6.

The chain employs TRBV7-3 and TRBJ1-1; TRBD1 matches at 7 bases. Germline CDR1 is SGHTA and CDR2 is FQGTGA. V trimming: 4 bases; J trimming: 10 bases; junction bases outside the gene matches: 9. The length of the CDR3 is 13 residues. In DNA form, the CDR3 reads TGTGCCAGCAGCTCCAGAAAAGGGGGCAGAGCTTTCTTT. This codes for CASSSRKGGRAFF.

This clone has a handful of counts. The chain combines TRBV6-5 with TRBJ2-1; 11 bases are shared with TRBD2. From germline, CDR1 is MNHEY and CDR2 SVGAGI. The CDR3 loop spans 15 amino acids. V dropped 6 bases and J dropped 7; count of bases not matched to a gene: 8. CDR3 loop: CASSFRLAGINEQFF. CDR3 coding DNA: TGTGCCAGCAGCTTCAGACTAGCGGGGATAAATGAGCAGTTCTTC.

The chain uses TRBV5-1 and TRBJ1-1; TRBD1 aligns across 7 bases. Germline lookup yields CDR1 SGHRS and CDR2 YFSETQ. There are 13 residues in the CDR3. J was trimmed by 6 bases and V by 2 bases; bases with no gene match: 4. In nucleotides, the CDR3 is TGCGCCAGCAGCTTATCGACAGGGTCTGAAGCTTTCTTT. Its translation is CASSLSTGSEAFF.

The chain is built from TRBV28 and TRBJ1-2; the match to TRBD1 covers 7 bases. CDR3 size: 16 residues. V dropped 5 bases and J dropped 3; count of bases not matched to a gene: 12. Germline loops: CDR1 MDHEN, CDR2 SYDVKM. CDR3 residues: CASSELQTGIYYGYTF. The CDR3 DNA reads TGTGCCAGCAGTGAATTGCAGACAGGGATCTACTATGGCTACACCTTC.

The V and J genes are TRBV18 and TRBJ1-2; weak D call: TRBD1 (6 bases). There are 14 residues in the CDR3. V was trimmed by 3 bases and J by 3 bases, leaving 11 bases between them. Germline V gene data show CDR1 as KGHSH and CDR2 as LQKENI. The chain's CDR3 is CASSPRQDDYGYTF. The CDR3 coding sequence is TGTGCCAGCTCACCGAGACAGGACGACTATGGCTACACCTTC.

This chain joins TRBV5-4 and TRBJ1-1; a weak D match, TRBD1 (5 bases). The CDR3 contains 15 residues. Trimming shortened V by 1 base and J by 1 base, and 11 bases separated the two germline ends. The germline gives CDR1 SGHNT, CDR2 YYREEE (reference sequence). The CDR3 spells CASSLSRVGNTEAFF. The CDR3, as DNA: TGTGCCAGCAGCTTGAGCAGGGTGGGGAACACTGAAGCTTTCTTT.

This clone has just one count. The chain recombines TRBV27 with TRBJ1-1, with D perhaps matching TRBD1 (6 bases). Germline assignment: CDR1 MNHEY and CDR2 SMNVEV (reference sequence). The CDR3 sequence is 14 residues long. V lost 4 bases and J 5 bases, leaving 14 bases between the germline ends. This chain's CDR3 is CASSWAGGATEAFF. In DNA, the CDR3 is TGTGCCAGCAGTTGGGCGGGGGGCGCGACTGAAGCTTTCTTT.